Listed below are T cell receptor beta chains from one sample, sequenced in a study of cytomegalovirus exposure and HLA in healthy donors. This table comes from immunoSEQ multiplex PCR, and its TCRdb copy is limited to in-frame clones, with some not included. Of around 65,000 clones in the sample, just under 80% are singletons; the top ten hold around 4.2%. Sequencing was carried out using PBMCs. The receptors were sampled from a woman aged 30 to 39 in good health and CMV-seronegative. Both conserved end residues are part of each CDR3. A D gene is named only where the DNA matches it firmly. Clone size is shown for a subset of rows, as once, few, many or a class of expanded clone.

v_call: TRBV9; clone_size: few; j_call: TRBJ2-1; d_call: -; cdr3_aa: CASSVLQGDNEQFF; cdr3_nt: TGTGCCAGCAGCGTATTACAGGGCGACAATGAGCAGTTCTTC
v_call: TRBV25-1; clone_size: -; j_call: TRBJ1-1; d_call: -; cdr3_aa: CASSEFTGEAFF; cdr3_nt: TGTGCCAGCAGTGAATTTACAGGGGAAGCTTTCTTT
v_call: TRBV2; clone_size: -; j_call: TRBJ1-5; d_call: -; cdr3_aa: CASSGPGYSNQPQHF; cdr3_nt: TGTGCCAGCAGTGGCCCGGGATATAGCAATCAGCCCCAGCATTTT
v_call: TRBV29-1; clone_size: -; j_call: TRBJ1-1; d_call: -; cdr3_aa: CSVTQGQALAFF; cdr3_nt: TGCAGCGTTACTCAGGGGCAGGCGCTAGCTTTCTTT
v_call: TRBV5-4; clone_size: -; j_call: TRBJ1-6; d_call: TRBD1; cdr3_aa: CASSLGQGDSPLHF; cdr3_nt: TGTGCCAGCAGCTTGGGACAGGGGGATTCACCCCTCCACTTT
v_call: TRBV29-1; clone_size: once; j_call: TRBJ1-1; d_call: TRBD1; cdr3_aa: CSVDRTGESTEAFF; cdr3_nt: TGCAGCGTTGACCGGACAGGGGAGAGCACTGAAGCTTTCTTT
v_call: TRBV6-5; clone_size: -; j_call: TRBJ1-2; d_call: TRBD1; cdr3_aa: CASSYSTGGSYGYTF; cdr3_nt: TGTGCCAGCAGTTACTCGACAGGGGGCTCCTATGGCTACACCTTC
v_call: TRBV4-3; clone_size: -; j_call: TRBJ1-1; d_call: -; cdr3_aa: CASSQGGEGDTEAFF; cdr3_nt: TGCGCCAGCAGCCAAGGAGGGGAGGGGGACACTGAAGCTTTCTTT
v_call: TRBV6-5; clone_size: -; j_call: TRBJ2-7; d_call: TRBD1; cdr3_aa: CASSLGTGAVDEQYF; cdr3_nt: TGTGCCAGCAGTCTCGGGACAGGGGCGGTCGACGAGCAGTACTTC
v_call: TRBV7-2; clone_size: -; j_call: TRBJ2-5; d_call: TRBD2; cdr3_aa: CASSSGTQAGVWETQYF; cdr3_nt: TGTGCCAGCAGCTCCGGAACCCAAGCGGGAGTGTGGGAGACCCAGTACTTC
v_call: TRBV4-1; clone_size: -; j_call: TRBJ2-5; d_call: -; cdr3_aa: CASSQAGGMNAQETQYF; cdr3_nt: TGCGCCAGCAGCCAAGCGGGCGGGATGAACGCACAAGAGACCCAGTACTTC
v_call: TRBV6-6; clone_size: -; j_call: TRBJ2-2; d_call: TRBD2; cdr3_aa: CASNPPGGQFGELFF; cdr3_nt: TGTGCCAGCAACCCCCCGGGGGGGCAGTTCGGGGAGCTGTTTTTT
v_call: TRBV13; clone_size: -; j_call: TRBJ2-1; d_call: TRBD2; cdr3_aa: CASSVPGLAGGGVGGEQFF; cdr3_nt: TGTGCCAGCAGCGTCCCCGGACTAGCGGGAGGAGGGGTAGGAGGTGAGCAGTTCTTC
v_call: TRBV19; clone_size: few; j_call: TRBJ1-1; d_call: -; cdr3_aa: CASSNQVNTEAFF; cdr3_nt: TGTGCCAGTAGTAATCAGGTGAACACTGAAGCTTTCTTT
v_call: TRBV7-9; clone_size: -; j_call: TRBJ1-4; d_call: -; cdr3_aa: CASSPRGGQGEKLFF; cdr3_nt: TGTGCCAGCAGCCCTAGGGGGGGGCAGGGAGAAAAACTGTTTTTT
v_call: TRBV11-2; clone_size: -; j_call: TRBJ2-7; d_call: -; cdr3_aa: CASRNQLAPPSF; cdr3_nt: TGTGCCAGCAGAAACCAACTAGCACCCCCGTCCTTC
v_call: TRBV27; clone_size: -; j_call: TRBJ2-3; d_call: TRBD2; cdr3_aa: CASSLSRIAGEYF; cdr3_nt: TGTGCCAGCAGTTTATCGAGAATAGCGGGAGAGTATTTT
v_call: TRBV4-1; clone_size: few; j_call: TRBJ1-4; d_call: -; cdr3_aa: CASSQVRPGYNEKLFF; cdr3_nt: TGCGCCAGCAGCCAAGTTAGGCCAGGTTACAATGAAAAACTGTTTTTT
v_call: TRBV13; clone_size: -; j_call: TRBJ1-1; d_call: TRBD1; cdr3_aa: CASGSGGTEAFF; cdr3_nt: TGTGCCAGTGGATCAGGGGGCACTGAAGCTTTCTTT
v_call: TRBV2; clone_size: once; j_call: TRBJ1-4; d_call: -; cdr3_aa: CASKRDGANEKLFF; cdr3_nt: TGTGCCAGCAAGCGGGACGGCGCTAATGAAAAACTGTTTTTT
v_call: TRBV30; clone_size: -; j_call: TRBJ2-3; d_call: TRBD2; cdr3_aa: CAWNIAGEDTQYF; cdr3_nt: TGTGCCTGGAATATAGCGGGAGAGGATACGCAGTATTTT
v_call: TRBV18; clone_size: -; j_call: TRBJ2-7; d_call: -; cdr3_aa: CASSPRRRSSYEQYF; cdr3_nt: TGTGCCAGCTCACCACGACGGAGGAGCTCCTACGAGCAGTACTTC
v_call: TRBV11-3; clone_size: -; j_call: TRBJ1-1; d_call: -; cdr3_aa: CASSQGVYGEAFF; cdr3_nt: TGTGCCAGCAGCCAAGGAGTGTACGGGGAAGCTTTCTTT
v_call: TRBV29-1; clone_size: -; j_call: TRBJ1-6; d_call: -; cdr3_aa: CSVAIAKGSPLHF; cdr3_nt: TGCAGCGTTGCCATAGCTAAAGGTTCACCCCTCCACTTT
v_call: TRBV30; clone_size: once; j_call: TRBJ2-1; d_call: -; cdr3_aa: CAWGIAGVYNEQFF; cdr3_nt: TGTGCCTGGGGTATAGCAGGGGTCTACAATGAGCAGTTCTTC
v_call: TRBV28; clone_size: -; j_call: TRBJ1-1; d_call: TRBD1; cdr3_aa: CASSSRGQATEAFF; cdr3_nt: TGTGCCAGCAGTTCGCGGGGACAGGCCACTGAAGCTTTCTTT
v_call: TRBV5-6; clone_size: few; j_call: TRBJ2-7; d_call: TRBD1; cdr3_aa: CASSPTGFYEQYF; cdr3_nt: TGTGCCAGCAGCCCGACAGGGTTCTACGAGCAGTACTTC
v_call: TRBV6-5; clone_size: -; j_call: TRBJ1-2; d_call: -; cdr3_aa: CASSPMGGEGYTF; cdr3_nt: TGTGCCAGCAGTCCTATGGGGGGGGAAGGCTACACCTTC
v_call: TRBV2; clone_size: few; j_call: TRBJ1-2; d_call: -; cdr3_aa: CAQTGNYGYTF; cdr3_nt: TGTGCCCAGACGGGTAACTATGGCTACACCTTC
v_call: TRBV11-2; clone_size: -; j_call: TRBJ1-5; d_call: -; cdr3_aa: CASSPTGDSNQPQHF; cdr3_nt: TGTGCCAGCAGCCCGACAGGTGATAGCAATCAGCCCCAGCATTTT
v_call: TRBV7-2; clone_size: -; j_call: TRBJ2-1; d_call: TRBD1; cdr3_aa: CASSPRTGNSYNEQFF; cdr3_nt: TGTGCCAGCAGCCCGCGGACAGGGAACTCCTACAATGAGCAGTTCTTC
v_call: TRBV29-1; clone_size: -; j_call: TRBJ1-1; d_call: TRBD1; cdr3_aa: CSVTQGVWNTEAFF; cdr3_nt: TGCAGCGTCACACAGGGGGTATGGAACACTGAAGCTTTCTTT
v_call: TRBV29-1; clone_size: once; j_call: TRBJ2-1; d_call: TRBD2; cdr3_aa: CSVEGSSSGTYNEQFF; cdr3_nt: TGCAGCGTTGAAGGGTCGTCTAGCGGGACATACAATGAGCAGTTCTTC
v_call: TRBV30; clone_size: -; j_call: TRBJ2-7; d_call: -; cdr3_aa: CAWSATGASYEQYF; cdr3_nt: TGTGCCTGGAGTGCAACGGGAGCCTCTTACGAGCAGTACTTC
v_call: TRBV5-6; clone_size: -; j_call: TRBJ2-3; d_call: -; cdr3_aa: CASSFRERIDTQYF; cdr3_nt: TGTGCCAGCAGCTTCAGGGAAAGGATAGATACGCAGTATTTT
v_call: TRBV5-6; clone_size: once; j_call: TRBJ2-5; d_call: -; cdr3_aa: CASSLKGPGETQYF; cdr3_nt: TGTGCCAGCAGCTTGAAAGGGCCAGGGGAGACCCAGTACTTC
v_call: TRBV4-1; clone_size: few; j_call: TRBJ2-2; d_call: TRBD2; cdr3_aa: CASSQRAGTSGREAGELFF; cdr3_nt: TGCGCCAGCAGCCAGCGGGCCGGGACTAGCGGGCGGGAGGCCGGGGAGCTGTTTTTT
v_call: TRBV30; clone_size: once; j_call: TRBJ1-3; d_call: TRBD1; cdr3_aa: CAWSVGQPGNTIYF; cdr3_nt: TGTGCCTGGAGTGTGGGACAGCCAGGAAACACCATATATTTT
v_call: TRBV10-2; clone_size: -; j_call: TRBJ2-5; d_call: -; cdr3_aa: CASSEAGPETQYF; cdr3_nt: TGCGCCAGCAGTGAGGCAGGGCCAGAGACCCAGTACTTC
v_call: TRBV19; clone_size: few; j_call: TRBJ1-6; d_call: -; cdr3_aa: CASSIAGGYNSPLHF; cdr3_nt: TGTGCCAGTAGTATAGCGGGGGGATACAATTCACCCCTCCACTTT
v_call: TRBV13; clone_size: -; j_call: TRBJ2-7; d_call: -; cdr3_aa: CASSKDRYEQYF; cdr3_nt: TGTGCCAGCAGTAAAGACAGGTACGAGCAGTACTTC
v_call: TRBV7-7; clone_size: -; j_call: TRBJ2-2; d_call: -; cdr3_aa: CASSLRQQPRRGGELFF; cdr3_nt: TGTGCTAGCAGCTTAAGACAGCAACCACGACGTGGCGGGGAGCTGTTTTTT
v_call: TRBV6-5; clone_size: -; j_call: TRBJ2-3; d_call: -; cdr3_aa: CASSYSSRSTDTQYF; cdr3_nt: TGTGCCAGCAGTTACTCTAGCAGAAGCACAGATACGCAGTATTTT
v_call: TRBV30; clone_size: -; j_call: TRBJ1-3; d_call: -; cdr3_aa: CAWRSAAGNTIYF; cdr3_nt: TGTGCCTGGAGATCCGCGGCCGGAAACACCATATATTTT
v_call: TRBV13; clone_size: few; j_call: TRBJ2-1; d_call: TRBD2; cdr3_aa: CASSSLRGSRPNEQFF; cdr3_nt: TGTGCCAGCAGCTCCCTTCGCGGGAGCCGGCCCAATGAGCAGTTCTTC
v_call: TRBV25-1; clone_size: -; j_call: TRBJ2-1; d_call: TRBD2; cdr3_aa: CASSDPGLAGVRPNEQFF; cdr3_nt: TGTGCCAGCAGTGACCCGGGACTAGCGGGAGTAAGGCCGAATGAGCAGTTCTTC
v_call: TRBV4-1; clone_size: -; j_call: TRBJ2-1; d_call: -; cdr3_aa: CASSQFDSHNEQFF; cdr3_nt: TGCGCCAGCAGCCAATTCGACAGTCACAATGAGCAGTTCTTC
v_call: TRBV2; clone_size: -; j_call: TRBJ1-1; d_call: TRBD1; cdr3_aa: CASPGTGVGTEAFF; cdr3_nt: TGTGCCAGTCCCGGGACAGGGGTAGGAACTGAAGCTTTCTTT
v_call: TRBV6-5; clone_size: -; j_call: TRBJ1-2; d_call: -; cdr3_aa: CASSYSNRQGYTF; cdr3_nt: TGTGCCAGCAGTTACTCTAATAGACAGGGCTACACCTTC
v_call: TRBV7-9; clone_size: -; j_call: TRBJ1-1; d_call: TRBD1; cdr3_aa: CASSTGQGNTEAFF; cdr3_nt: TGTGCCAGCAGCACCGGACAGGGCAACACTGAAGCTTTCTTT
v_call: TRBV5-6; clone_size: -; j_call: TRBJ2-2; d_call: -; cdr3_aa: CASSLVSGGNTGELFF; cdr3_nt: TGTGCCAGCAGCTTAGTGTCCGGGGGTAACACCGGGGAGCTGTTTTTT